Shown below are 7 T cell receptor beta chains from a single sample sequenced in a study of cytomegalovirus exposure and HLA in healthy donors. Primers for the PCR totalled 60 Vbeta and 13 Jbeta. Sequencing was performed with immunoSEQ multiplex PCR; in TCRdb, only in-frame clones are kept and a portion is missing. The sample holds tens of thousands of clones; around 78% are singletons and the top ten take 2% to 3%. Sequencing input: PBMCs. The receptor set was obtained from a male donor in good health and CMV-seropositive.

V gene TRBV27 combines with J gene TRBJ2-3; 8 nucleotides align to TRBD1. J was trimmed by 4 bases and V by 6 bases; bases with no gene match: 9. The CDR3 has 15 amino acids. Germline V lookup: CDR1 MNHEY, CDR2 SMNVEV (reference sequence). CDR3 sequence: CASRQGGPWADTQYF. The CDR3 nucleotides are TGTGCCAGCAGACAGGGGGGACCATGGGCAGATACGCAGTATTTT.

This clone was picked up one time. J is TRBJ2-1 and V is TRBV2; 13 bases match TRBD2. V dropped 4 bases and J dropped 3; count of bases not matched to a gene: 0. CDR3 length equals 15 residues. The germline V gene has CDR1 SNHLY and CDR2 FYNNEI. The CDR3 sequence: CASSGTSGSYNEQFF. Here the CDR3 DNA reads TGTGCCAGCAGTGGGACTAGCGGGAGCTACAATGAGCAGTTCTTC.

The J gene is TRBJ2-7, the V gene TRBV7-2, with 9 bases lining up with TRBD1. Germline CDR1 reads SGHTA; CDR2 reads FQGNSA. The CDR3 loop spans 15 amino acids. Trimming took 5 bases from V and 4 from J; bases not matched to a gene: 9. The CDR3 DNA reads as TGTGCCAGCAGCAAGGACAGGGGAGGCTTTTACGAGCAGTACTTC. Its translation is CASSKDRGGFYEQYF.

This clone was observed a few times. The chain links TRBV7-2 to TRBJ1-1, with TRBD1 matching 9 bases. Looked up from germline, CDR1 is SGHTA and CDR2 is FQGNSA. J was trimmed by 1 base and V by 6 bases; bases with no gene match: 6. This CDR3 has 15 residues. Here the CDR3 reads CASSRGTGRNTEAFF. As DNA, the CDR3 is TGTGCCAGCAGTCGAGGGACAGGGCGGAACACTGAAGCTTTCTTT.

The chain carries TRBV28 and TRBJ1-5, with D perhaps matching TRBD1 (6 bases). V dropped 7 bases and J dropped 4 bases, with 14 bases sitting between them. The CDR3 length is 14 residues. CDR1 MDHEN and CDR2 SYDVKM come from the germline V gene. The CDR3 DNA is TGTGCCAGCAACATAGGGGGGGGGAATCAGCCCCAGCATTTT. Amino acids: CASNIGGGNQPQHF. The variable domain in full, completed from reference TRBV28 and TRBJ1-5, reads DVKVTQSSRYLVKRTGEKVFLECVQDMDHENMFWYRQDPGLGLRLIYFSYDVKMKEKGDIPEGYSVSREKKERFSLILESASTNQTSMYLCASNIGGGNQPQHFGDGTRLSIL.

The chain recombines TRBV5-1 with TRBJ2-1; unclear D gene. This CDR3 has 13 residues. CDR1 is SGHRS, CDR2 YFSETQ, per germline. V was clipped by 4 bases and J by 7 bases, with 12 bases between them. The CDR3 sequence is CASSPQIANEQFF. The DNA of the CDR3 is TGCGCCAGCAGCCCCCAGATAGCTAATGAGCAGTTCTTC.

CDR3 residues: CASSGTGDTDTQYF. The CDR3 region has the DNA TGTGCCAGCAGTGGAACAGGGGACACAGATACGCAGTATTTT. The chain joins TRBV27 to TRBJ2-3; TRBD1 agrees at 7 bases. Germline trimming cut 5 bases from V and 2 bases from J; bases unmatched to any gene: 4. This CDR3 is built from 14 residues. The V gene's germline CDR1 is MNHEY and CDR2 SMNVEV (reference sequence).